Below are 25 T cell receptor beta chains sequenced from a single sample in a study of T cells after yellow fever vaccination. TCRdb fed the 5' RACE reads into MiXCR, producing one record per CDR3 protein. The sample lists 180,000 or so distinct CDR3 sequences, about 11% occurring once. This specimen consisted of CD8+ T cells sorted from PBMCs, obtained 15 days after the yellow fever booster vaccination. These receptors were obtained from a man younger than 35 who received the YFV17D yellow fever vaccine.

This clonotype was detected a few times. V is TRBV5-6 and J is TRBJ2-5; D ambiguous. This CDR3 has 13 amino acids. V lost 0 bases and J 5 bases, leaving 8 bases between the germline ends. CDR1 SGHDT and CDR2 YYEEEE come from the germline V gene. The CDR3 DNA reads TGTGCCAGCAGCTTGGCCCTTTTGGAGACCCAGTACTTC. Encoded protein: CASSLALLETQYF.

The chain uses TRBV24-1 and TRBJ2-3, with 7 bases aligning to TRBD1. This CDR3 has 15 amino acids. V shed 3 bases and J 5 bases; nucleotides not matched to a gene: 7. Germline V lookup: CDR1 KGHDR, CDR2 SFDVKD. The CDR3 is CATSDTDRVGDTQYF. CDR3 DNA: TGTGCCACCAGTGATACCGACAGGGTGGGAGATACGCAGTATTTT.

The gene calls are TRBV12-3 or TRBV12-4 and TRBJ1-5; D perhaps matches TRBD1 (6 bases). V dropped 4 bases and J dropped 7 bases, with 20 bases sitting between them. This CDR3 has 16 residues. CDR3 amino acids: CASSSYSTGSEQPQHF. The CDR3 bases are TGTGCCAGCAGTTCATACAGTACAGGGTCCGAACAGCCCCAGCATTTT.

In its sample, this clonotype was seen a few times. The genes are TRBV9 and TRBJ2-1; TRBD1 aligns across 7 bases. The CDR3 spans 14 residues. Germline CDR1 and CDR2: SGDLS and YYNGEE. V was pared by 7 bases and J by 5 bases, with 9 bases of the junction left unmatched. The CDR3 is CASGPGTVDNEQFF. The CDR3 bases are TGTGCCAGCGGCCCCGGGACAGTCGACAATGAGCAGTTCTTC. The entire variable domain, with the rest obtained from reference TRBV9 and TRBJ2-1, is as follows: DSGVTQTPKHLITATGQRVTLRCSPRSGDLSVYWYQQSLDQGLQFLIQYYNGEERAKGNILERFSAQQFPDLHSELNLSSLELGDSALYFCASGPGTVDNEQFFGPGTRLTVL.

The gene calls are TRBV6-6 and TRBJ2-1; 10 bases are shared with TRBD1. Germline V gene lookup returns CDR1 MNHNY and CDR2 SVGAGI (reference sequence). This CDR3 spans 15 amino acids. Trimming took 7 bases from V and 2 from J; bases not matched to a gene: 5. For the CDR3, the DNA is TGTGCCAGCAACGAGGGACAGGGGACCTACAATGAGCAGTTCTTC. Translating it yields CASNEGQGTYNEQFF.

In its sample, this clonotype was seen a few times. The genes are TRBV9 and TRBJ2-2; D may be TRBD2 (6 bases). CDR1 and CDR2 (germline): SGDLS, YYNGEE. The CDR3 is 13 residues long. The V and J ends lost 4 bases and 5 bases respectively, with 9 bases between them. The CDR3 region is CASSISGTGELFF. The CDR3 bases are TGTGCCAGCAGCATTAGCGGAACCGGGGAGCTGTTTTTT.

This clonotype was observed a handful of times. V gene TRBV27 combines with J gene TRBJ2-1, with no clear D. CDR1 and CDR2 from the germline V gene are MNHEY and SMNVEV (reference sequence). The length of the CDR3 is 15 residues. V was pared by 8 bases and J by 6 bases, with 20 bases between. CDR3 loop: CASSPLDTALNEQFF. As DNA, the CDR3 is TGTGCCAGCTCCCCACTCGACACAGCTCTCAATGAGCAGTTCTTC.

This clonotype was recorded many times. The rearrangement joins TRBV20-1 to TRBJ1-2, with D maybe TRBD1 (5 bases). CDR3 size: 13 residues. CDR1 DFQATT and CDR2 SNEGSKA come from the germline V gene (reference sequence). V was shortened by 3 bases and J by 2 bases, with 10 bases between the two germline ends. The CDR3 loop reads CSARTRDNYGYTF. CDR3 coding DNA: TGCAGTGCTAGGACACGGGACAACTATGGCTACACCTTC.

This chain connects TRBV4-1 to TRBJ2-7; unclear D gene. V was pared by 3 bases and J by 5 bases, with 17 bases between. The length of the CDR3 is 15 residues. Germline assignment: CDR1 MGHRA and CDR2 YSYEKL. CDR3 region: CASSHSGDGWDEQYF. CDR3 nucleotides: TGCGCCAGCAGCCACTCTGGGGATGGATGGGACGAGCAGTACTTC.

In this sample, this clonotype turned up once. This chain uses TRBV9 with TRBJ2-7, with TRBD2 matching 8 bases. Per the germline V gene, CDR1 is SGDLS and CDR2 is YYNGEE. J gave up 3 bases and V 0 bases, and 8 bases lay outside the gene matches. The CDR3 extends over 16 amino acids. The CDR3 DNA reads TGTGCCAGCAGCGTAGAGCCAGCGGGGGACCTCTACGAGCAGTACTTC. Its translation is CASSVEPAGDLYEQYF. The variable domain in full, with the rest retrieved from reference TRBV9 and TRBJ2-7, is DSGVTQTPKHLITATGQRVTLRCSPRSGDLSVYWYQQSLDQGLQFLIQYYNGEERAKGNILERFSAQQFPDLHSELNLSSLELGDSALYFCASSVEPAGDLYEQYFGPGTRLTVT.

This clonotype was counted only a few times. The chain combines TRBV20-1 with TRBJ2-3, with a tentative D call TRBD2 (5 bases). CDR1 is DFQATT and CDR2 is SNEGSKA in the germline V gene (reference sequence). V lost 4 bases and J lost 0, with 11 bases in between. CDR3 length equals 14 residues. The CDR3 region is CSANGVTSTDTQYF. The CDR3 DNA sequence: TGCAGTGCTAACGGGGTCACTAGCACAGATACGCAGTATTTT.

This clonotype appeared a few times. This chain joins TRBV19 and TRBJ2-2; 10 nucleotides align to TRBD2. Trimming cost V 6 bases and J 5 bases; bases outside gene matches: 3. The CDR3 totals 14 residues. Germline lookup yields CDR1 LNHDA and CDR2 SQIVND (reference sequence). CDR3 sequence: CASRVTSGTGELFF. The CDR3 coding sequence is TGTGCCAGTAGAGTGACTAGCGGGACCGGGGAGCTGTTTTTT.

This clonotype was observed a few times. The germline gene is not matched at one end of the junction; a read error may be the cause. The rearrangement uses TRBV6-1 and TRBJ1-1; D not resolved. Looked up from germline, CDR1 is MNHNS and CDR2 is SASEGT. The CDR3 runs to 11 residues. CDR3 sequence: CASSADTEALF. In nucleotides, the CDR3 is TGTGCCAGCAGTGCTGACACTGAAGCTCTCTTT.

The chain carries TRBV20-1 and TRBJ2-7; a weak D match, TRBD1 (6 bases). Germline loops: CDR1 DFQATT, CDR2 SNEGSKA (reference sequence). V lost 5 bases and J lost 9, with 14 bases in between. This CDR3 region has 11 residues. CDR3 in DNA: TGCAGTGCTGACTCGGGACAAGGGCAGTACGTC. This encodes CSADSGQGQYV.

This clonotype came up a few times. This chain uses TRBV12-3 or TRBV12-4 with TRBJ1-1; maybe TRBD1 (5 bases). V shed 10 bases and J shed 2 bases, with 23 bases lying between them. The CDR3 covers 16 residues. The CDR3 sequence: CATSWARGEVNTEAFF. The CDR3 nucleotides read TGTGCCACCTCCTGGGCCCGGGGCGAAGTAAACACTGAAGCTTTCTTT.

This sequence joins TRBV7-3 and TRBJ2-6; 11 positions match TRBD1. The CDR3 runs 18 residues. The J segment lost 2 bases and the V segment lost 5 bases, leaving 8 bases of the junction unmatched. Germline CDR1 SGHTA, CDR2 FQGTGA. CDR3 bases: TGTGCCAGCAGCCTCCGGACAGGGGGCGGTACTGGGGCCAACGTCCTGACTTTC. Its protein is CASSLRTGGGTGANVLTF.

This clonotype was seen a few times. This chain joins TRBV4-1 and TRBJ2-1; D unclear. Germline CDR1 and CDR2: MGHRA and YSYEKL. V gave up 0 bases and J gave up 0 bases, with 6 bases separating them. This CDR3 is built from 15 residues. CDR3 coding DNA: TGCGCCAGCAGCCAAGATCAGAGCTCCTACAATGAGCAGTTCTTC. It encodes CASSQDQSSYNEQFF.

The CDR3: CASGLYNGGGEQFF. The CDR3 DNA reads TGTGCTAGTGGTTTGTATAACGGGGGTGGTGAGCAGTTCTTC. V usage is TRBV12-5 and J usage is TRBJ2-1; TRBD2 might be the D (6 bases). Germline assignment: CDR1 LGHNT and CDR2 FRNRAP. This CDR3 has 14 residues. Trimming stripped 2 bases from V and 9 bases from J, with 14 bases between. Combining the CDR3 with reference TRBV12-5 and TRBJ2-1 gives the whole variable domain DARVTQTPRHKVTEMGQEVTMRCQPILGHNTVFWYRQTMMQGLELLAYFRNRAPLDDSGMPKDRFSAEMPDATLATLKIQPSEPRDSAVYFCASGLYNGGGEQFFGPGTRLTVL.

This clonotype has only a few counts. The chain has TRBV4-1 and TRBJ2-7, with 8 positions matching TRBD1. Germline V CDR1 and CDR2: MGHRA, YSYEKL. This CDR3 is 14 amino acids long. The CDR3 DNA is TGCGCCTGCAGCCCCTTTCCGGGGGACAGGGAGCAGTACGTC. Its translation is CACSPFPGDREQYV.

A few counts support this clonotype. The rearrangement uses TRBV5-1 and TRBJ2-1; D unclear. CDR3 size: 12 residues. The germline gives CDR1 SGHRS, CDR2 YFSETQ. Trimming cost V 4 bases and J 10 bases, with 12 bases left between them. The CDR3 DNA sequence: TGCGCCAGCAGCATTACCGCACGCGAGCAGTTCTTC. This codes for CASSITAREQFF. Filled out from reference TRBV5-1 and TRBJ2-1, the complete variable domain reads KAGVTQTPRYLIKTRGQQVTLSCSPISGHRSVSWYQQTPGQGLQFLFEYFSETQRNKGNFPGRFSGRQFSNSRSEMNVSTLELGDSALYLCASSITAREQFFGPGTRLTVL.

The chain uses TRBV7-9 and TRBJ2-1; 7 nucleotides agree with TRBD1. Trimming took 5 bases from V and 6 from J; bases not matched to a gene: 13. Per germline, CDR1 SEHNR and CDR2 FQNEAQ (reference sequence). The CDR3 has 16 amino acids. Here the CDR3 reads CASSTRQGPSGNEQFF. In DNA, the CDR3 is TGTGCCAGCAGCACCCGACAGGGCCCCTCGGGCAATGAGCAGTTCTTC.

This clonotype was seen only a few times. The chain combines TRBV4-1 with TRBJ1-2, with D uncertain. The germline V gene encodes CDR1 MGHRA and CDR2 YSYEKL. This CDR3 region has 16 residues. The V gene lost 2 bases and the J gene lost 10 bases, with 23 bases spanning the gap. The CDR3 DNA is TGCGCCAGCAGCCAACGGAGTCGTGGCGGTAGGGAGGACTACACCTTC. The encoded protein is CASSQRSRGGREDYTF.

This clonotype was observed a few times. V and J are TRBV10-3 and TRBJ2-1; D might be TRBD2 (7 bases). CDR1 is ENHRY, CDR2 SYGVKD, per germline. V was pared by 10 bases and J by 10 bases, with 26 bases between. This CDR3 spans 15 amino acids. The CDR3 DNA is TGTGCCACACTCGGGCGGGCGGGGGCACAGGAGGAGCAGTTCTTC. It translates to CATLGRAGAQEEQFF.

This sequence joins TRBV5-4 and TRBJ2-5; TRBD2 matches at 7 bases. The CDR3 sequence is 15 residues long. From germline, CDR1 is SGHNT and CDR2 YYREEE (reference sequence). V shed 0 bases, J shed 3 bases, and the junction held 5 bases outside the gene matches. This CDR3 reads CASSLAYGGEETQYF. CDR3 DNA: TGTGCCAGCAGCTTGGCTTATGGGGGGGAAGAGACCCAGTACTTC. Full variable domain (rest looked up from reference TRBV5-4 and TRBJ2-5): ETGVTQSPTHLIKTRGQQVTLRCSSQSGHNTVSWYQQALGQGPQFIFQYYREEENGRGNFPPRFSGLQFPNYSSELNVNALELDDSALYLCASSLAYGGEETQYFGPGTRLLVL.

This clonotype was recorded a few times. The chain joins TRBV4-1 to TRBJ2-3, with 8 bases that match TRBD1. The J segment lost 2 bases and the V segment lost 3 bases, leaving 10 bases of the junction unmatched. The CDR3 loop spans 17 amino acids. Germline V gene data show CDR1 as MGHRA and CDR2 as YSYEKL. The CDR3 bases are TGCGCCAGCAGCCACCCCAAGAACAGGGGGGACACAGATACGCAGTATTTT. The encoded protein is CASSHPKNRGDTDTQYF.